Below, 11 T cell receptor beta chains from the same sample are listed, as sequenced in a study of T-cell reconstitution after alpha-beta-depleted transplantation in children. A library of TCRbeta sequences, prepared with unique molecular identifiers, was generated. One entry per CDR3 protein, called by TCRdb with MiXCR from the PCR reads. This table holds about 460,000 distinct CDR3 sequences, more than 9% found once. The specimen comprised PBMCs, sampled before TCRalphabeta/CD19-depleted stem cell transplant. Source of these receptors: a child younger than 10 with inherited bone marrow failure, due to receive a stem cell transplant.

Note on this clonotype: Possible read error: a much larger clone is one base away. In DNA, the CDR3 is TGCAGTGCTAGAGCAGTGTACTACGAGCAGTACTTC. Its protein is CSARAVYYEQYF. The chain links TRBV20-1 to TRBJ2-7; D ambiguous. Trimming removed 1 base at V and 3 bases at J, with 7 bases between. The CDR3 totals 12 residues. Germline values: CDR1 DFQATT, CDR2 SNEGSKA (reference sequence).

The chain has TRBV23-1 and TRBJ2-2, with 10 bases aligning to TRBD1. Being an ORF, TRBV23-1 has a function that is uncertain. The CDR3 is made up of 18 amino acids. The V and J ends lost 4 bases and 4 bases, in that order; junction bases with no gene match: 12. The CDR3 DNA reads TGCGCCAGCAGTCCCCCGCGCCCGGGACAGGGGACCACCGGGGAGCTGTTTTTT. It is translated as CASSPPRPGQGTTGELFF.

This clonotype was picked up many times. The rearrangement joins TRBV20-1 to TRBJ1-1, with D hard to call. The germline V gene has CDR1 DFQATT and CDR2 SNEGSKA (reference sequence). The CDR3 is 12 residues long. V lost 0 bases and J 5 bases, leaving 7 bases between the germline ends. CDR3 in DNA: TGCAGTGCTAGAGAGGGCGGGACTGAAGCTTTCTTT. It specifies CSAREGGTEAFF.

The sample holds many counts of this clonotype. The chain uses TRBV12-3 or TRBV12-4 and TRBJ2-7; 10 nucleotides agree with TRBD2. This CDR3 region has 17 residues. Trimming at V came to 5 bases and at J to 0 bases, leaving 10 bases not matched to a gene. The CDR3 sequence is CASSLRTSGGTSYEQYF. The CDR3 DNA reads TGTGCCAGCAGTCTAAGGACTAGCGGAGGGACCTCCTACGAGCAGTACTTC.

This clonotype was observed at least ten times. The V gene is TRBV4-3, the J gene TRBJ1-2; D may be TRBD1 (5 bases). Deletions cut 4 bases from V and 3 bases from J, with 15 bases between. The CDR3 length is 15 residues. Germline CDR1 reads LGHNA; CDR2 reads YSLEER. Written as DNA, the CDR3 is TGCGCCAGCAGCCTCCGGGACCCCGGGGACTATGGCTACACCTTC. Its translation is CASSLRDPGDYGYTF.

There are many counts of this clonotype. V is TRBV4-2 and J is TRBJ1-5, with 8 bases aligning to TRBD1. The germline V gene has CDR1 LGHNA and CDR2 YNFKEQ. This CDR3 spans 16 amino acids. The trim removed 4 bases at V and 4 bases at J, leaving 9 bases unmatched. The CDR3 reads CASSLVGQGGNQPQHF. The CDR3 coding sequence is TGTGCCAGCAGCCTCGTAGGACAGGGCGGTAATCAGCCCCAGCATTTT.

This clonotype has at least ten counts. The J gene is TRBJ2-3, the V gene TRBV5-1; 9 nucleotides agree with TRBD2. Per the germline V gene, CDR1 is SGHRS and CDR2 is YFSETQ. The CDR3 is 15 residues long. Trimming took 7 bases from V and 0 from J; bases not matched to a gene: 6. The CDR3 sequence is CASHSGSPSTDTQYF. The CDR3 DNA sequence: TGCGCCAGCCATAGCGGGAGCCCCAGCACAGATACGCAGTATTTT.

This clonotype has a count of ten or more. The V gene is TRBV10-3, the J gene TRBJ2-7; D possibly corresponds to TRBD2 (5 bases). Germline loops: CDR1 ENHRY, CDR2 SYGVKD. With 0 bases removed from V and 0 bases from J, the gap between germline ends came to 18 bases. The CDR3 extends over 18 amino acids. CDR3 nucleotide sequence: TGTGCCATCAGTGAGTCCATAGGTTTCGGGGTGGTCTCCTACGAGCAGTACTTC. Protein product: CAISESIGFGVVSYEQYF.

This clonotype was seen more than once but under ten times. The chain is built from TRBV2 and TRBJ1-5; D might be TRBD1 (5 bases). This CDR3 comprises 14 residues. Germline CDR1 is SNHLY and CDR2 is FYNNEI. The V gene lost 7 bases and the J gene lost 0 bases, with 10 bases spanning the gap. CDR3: CASTGIYSNQPQHF. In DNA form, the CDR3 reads TGTGCCAGCACAGGGATTTATAGCAATCAGCCCCAGCATTTT.

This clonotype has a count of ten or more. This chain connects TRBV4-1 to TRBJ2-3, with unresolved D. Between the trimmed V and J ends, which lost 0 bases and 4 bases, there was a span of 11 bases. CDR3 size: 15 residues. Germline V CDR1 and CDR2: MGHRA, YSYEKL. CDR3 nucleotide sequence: TGCGCCAGCAGCCAAGAATACAGTGTCGCAGATACGCAGTATTTT. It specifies CASSQEYSVADTQYF.

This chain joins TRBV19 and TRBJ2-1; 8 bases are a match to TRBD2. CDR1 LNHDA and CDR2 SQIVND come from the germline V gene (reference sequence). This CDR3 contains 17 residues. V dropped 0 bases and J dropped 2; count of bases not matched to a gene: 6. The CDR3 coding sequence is TGTGCCAGTAGTATAGATCCCAGCGGGAGTACCTACAATGAGCAGTTCTTC. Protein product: CASSIDPSGSTYNEQFF.